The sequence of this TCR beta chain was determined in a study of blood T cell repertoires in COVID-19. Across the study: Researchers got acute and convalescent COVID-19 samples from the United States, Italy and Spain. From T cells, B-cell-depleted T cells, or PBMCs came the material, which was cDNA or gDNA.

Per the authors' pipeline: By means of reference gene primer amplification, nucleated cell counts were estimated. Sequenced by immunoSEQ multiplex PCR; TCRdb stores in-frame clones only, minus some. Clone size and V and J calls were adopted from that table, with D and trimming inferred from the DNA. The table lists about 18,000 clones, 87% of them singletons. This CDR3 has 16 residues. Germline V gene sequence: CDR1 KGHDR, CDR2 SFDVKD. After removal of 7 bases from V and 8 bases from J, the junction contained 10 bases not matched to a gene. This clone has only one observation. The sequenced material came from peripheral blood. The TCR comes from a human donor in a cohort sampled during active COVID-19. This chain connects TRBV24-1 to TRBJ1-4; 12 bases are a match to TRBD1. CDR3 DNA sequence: TGTGCCACCAGCCAGGGACAGGGGGCGGAACAGGAAAAACTGTTTTTT. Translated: CATSQGQGAEQEKLFF.